This T cell receptor (beta chain) is from a study of radiotherapy plus CTLA-4 blockade in lung cancer. Method: immunoSEQ multiplex PCR; TCRdb's copy keeps in-frame clones and lacks some. The sample has around 110,000 clones, 85% seen once. The ends were cut back, 1 base at V and 3 bases at J, with 3 bases in the middle. Germline V CDR1 and CDR2: SGHTA, FQGNSA. The CDR3 is 12 amino acids. The chain uses TRBV7-2 and TRBJ1-2; unclear D gene. Specimen: peripheral blood, collected from a patient treated with radiotherapy plus ipilimumab. The origin of this receptor is a human donor with non-small cell lung cancer that progressed on radiotherapy plus ipilimumab. Some clones in this sample may be carry-over from other donors' samples. CDR3 loop: CASSLDYYGYTF. In DNA form, the CDR3 reads TGTGCCAGCAGCTTAGACTACTATGGCTACACCTTC.